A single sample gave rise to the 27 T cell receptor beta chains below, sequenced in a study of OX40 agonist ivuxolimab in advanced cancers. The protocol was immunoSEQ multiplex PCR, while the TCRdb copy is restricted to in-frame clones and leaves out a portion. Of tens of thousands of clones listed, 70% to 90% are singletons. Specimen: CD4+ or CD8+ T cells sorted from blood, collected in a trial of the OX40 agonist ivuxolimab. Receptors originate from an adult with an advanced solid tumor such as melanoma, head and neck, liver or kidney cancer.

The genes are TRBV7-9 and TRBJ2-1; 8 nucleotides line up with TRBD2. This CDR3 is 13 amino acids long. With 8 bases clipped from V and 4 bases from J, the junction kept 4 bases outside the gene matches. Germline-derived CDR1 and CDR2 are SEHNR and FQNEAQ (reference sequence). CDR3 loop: CASGSGSYNEQFF. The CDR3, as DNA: TGTGCCAGCGGCAGCGGGAGTTACAATGAGCAGTTCTTC.

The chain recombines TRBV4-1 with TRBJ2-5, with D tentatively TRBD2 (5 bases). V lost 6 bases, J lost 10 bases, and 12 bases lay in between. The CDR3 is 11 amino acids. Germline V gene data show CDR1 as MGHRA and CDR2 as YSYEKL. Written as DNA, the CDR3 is TGCGCCAGCAGGCACGGGAAGGACCAGTACTTC. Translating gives CASRHGKDQYF.

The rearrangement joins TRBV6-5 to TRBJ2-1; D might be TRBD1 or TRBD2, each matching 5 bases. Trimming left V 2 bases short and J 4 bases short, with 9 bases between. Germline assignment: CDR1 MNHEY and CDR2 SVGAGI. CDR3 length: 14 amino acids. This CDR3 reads CASSYPGPYNEQFF. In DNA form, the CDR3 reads TGTGCCAGCAGTTACCCGGGACCTTACAATGAGCAGTTCTTC.

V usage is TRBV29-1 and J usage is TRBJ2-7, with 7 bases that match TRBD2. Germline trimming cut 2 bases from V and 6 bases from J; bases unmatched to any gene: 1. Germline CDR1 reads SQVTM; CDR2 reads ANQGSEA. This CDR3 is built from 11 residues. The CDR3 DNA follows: TGCAGCGTTGAATCGGGAGGCGAGCAGTACTTC. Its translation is CSVESGGEQYF.

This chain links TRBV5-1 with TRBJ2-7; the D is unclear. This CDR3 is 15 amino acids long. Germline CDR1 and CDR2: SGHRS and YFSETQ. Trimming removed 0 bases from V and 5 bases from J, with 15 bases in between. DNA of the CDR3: TGCGCCAGCAGCTTGGTGGCCCCCGGCGTCGACGAGCAGTACTTC. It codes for CASSLVAPGVDEQYF.

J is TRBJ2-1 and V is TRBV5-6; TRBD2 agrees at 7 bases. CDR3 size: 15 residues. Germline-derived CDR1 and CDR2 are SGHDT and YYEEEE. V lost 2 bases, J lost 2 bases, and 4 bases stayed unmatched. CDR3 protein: CASSLGGSTYNEQFF. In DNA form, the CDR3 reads TGTGCCAGCAGCTTAGGCGGGAGTACCTACAATGAGCAGTTCTTC.

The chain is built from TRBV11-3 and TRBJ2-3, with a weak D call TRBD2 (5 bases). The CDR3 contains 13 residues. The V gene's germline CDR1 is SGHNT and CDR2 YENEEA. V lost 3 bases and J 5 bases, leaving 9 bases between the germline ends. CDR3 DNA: TGTGCCAGCAGCTTTATCCGGGGAGATACGCAGTATTTT. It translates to CASSFIRGDTQYF.

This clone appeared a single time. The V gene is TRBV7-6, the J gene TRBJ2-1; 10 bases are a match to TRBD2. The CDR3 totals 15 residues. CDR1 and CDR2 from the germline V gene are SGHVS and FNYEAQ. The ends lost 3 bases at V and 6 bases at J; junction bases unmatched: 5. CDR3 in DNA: TGTGCCAGCAGCTTTGACCTAGCGGGAGTCAATGAGCAGTTCTTC. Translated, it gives CASSFDLAGVNEQFF.

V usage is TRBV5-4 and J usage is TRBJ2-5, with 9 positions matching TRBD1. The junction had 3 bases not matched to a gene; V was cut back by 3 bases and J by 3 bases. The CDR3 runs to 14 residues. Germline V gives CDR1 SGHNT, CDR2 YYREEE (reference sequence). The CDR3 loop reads CASSSGQGEETQYF. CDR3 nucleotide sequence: TGTGCCAGCAGCTCGGGACAGGGTGAAGAGACCCAGTACTTC. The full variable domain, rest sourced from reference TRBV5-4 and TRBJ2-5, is ETGVTQSPTHLIKTRGQQVTLRCSSQSGHNTVSWYQQALGQGPQFIFQYYREEENGRGNFPPRFSGLQFPNYSSELNVNALELDDSALYLCASSSGQGEETQYFGPGTRLLVL.

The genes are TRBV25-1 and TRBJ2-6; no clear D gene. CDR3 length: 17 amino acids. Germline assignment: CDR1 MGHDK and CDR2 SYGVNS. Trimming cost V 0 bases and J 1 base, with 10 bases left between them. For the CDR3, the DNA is TGTGCCAGCAGTGAATATTTCGACACTTCTGGGGCCAACGTCCTGACTTTC. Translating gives CASSEYFDTSGANVLTF. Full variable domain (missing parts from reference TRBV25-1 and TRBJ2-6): EADIYQTPRYLVIGTGKKITLECSQTMGHDKMYWYQQDPGMELHLIHYSYGVNSTEKGDLSSESTVSRIRTEHFPLTLESARPSHTSQYLCASSEYFDTSGANVLTFGAGSRLTVL.

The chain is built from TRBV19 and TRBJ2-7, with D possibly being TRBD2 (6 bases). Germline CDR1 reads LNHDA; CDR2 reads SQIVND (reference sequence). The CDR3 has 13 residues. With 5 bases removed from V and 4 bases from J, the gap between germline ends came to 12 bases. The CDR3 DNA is TGTGCCAGTAGTCCGGGACTTCAGTACGAGCAGTACTTC. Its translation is CASSPGLQYEQYF. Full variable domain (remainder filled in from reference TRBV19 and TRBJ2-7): DGGITQSPKYLFRKEGQNVTLSCEQNLNHDAMYWYRQDPGQGLRLIYYSQIVNDFQKGDIAEGYSVSREKKESFPLTVTSAQKNPTAFYLCASSPGLQYEQYFGPGTRLTVT.

CDR3 coding DNA: TGTGCCAGCAGTGCTCGAATAGGGGCCATTGATGAAAAACTGTTTTTT. It codes for CASSARIGAIDEKLFF. This chain joins TRBV6-1 and TRBJ1-4, with TRBD1 as a possible D gene (5 bases). Trimming took off 4 bases at V and 6 bases at J, with 18 bases between the two ends. The CDR3 runs to 16 residues. CDR1 and CDR2 from the germline V gene are MNHNS and SASEGT.

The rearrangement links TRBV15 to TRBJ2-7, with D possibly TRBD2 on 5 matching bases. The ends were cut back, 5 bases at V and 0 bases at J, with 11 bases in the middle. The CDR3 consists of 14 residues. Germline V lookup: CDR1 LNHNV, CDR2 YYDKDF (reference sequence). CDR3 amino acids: CATSHGLVSYEQYF. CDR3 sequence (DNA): TGTGCCACCAGCCACGGACTCGTCTCCTACGAGCAGTACTTC.

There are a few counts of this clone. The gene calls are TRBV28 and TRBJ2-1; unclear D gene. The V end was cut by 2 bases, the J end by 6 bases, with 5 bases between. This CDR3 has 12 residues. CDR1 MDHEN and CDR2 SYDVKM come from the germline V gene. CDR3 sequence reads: CASSLASNEQFF. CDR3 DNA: TGTGCCAGCAGTTTAGCGAGCAATGAGCAGTTCTTC.

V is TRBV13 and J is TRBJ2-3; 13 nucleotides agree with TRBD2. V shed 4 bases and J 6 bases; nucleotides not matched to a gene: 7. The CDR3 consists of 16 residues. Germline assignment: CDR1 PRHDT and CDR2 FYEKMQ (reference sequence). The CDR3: CASSSRTSGSGDTQYF. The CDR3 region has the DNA TGTGCCAGCAGCTCGCGGACTAGCGGGAGTGGGGATACGCAGTATTTT.

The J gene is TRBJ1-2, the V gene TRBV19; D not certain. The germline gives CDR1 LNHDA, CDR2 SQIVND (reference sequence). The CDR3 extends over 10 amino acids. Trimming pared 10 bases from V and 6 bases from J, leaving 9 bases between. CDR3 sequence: CATPRHGYTF. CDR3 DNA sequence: TGTGCCACCCCCCGGCATGGCTACACCTTC.

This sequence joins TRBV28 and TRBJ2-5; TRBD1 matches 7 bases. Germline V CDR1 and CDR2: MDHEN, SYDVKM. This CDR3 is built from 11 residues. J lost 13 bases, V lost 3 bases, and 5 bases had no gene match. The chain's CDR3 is CASSFKTGSYF. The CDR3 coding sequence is TGTGCCAGCAGTTTTAAGACAGGGTCGTACTTC. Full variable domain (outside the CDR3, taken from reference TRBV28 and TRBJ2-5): DVKVTQSSRYLVKRTGEKVFLECVQDMDHENMFWYRQDPGLGLRLIYFSYDVKMKEKGDIPEGYSVSREKKERFSLILESASTNQTSMYLCASSFKTGSYFGPGTRLLVL.

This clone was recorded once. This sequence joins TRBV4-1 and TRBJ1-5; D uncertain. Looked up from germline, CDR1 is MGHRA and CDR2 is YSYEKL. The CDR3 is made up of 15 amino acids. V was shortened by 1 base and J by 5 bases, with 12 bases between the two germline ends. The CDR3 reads CASSQVSRVDQPQHF. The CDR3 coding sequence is TGCGCCAGCAGCCAAGTTTCGAGAGTGGATCAGCCCCAGCATTTT.

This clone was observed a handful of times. CDR3 residues: CASSFLAPAGNTEAFF. The CDR3 region has the DNA TGTGCCAGCAGCTTCCTCGCCCCCGCCGGGAACACTGAAGCTTTCTTT. The rearrangement uses TRBV11-2 and TRBJ1-1; D ambiguous. V shed 3 bases and J shed 1 base, with 15 bases lying between them. In germline, CDR1 is SGHAT, CDR2 FQNNGV. The CDR3 spans 16 residues.

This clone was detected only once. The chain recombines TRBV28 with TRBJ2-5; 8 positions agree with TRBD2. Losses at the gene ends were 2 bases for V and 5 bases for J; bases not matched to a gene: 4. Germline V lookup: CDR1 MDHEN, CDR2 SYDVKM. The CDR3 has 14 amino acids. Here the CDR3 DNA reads TGTGCCAGCAGTTTACCGGCTAGCGGGGAGACCCAGTACTTC. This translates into CASSLPASGETQYF.

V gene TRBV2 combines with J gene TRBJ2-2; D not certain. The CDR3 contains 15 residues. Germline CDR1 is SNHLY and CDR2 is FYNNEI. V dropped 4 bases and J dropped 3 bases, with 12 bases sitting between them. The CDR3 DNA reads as TGTGCCAGCAGTGGCCCCTCCCGGTACACCGGGGAGCTGTTTTTT. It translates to CASSGPSRYTGELFF. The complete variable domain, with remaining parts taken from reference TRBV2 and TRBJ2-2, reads EPEVTQTPSHQVTQMGQEVILRCVPISNHLYFYWYRQILGQKVEFLVSFYNNEISEKSEIFDDQFSVERPDGSNFTLKIRSTKLEDSAMYFCASSGPSRYTGELFFGEGSRLTVL.

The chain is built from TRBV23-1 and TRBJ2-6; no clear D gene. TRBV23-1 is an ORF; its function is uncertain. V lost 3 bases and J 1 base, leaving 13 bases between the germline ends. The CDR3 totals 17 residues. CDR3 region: CASSHNATVSGANVLTF. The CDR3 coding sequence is TGCGCCAGCAGTCATAATGCGACCGTATCTGGGGCCAACGTCCTGACTTTC.

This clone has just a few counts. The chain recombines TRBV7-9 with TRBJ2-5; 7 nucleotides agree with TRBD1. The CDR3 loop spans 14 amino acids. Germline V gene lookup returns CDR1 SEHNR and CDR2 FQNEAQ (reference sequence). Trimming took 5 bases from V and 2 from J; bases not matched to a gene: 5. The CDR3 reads CASSPRTGQETQYF. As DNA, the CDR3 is TGTGCCAGCAGCCCTAGGACAGGTCAAGAGACCCAGTACTTC.

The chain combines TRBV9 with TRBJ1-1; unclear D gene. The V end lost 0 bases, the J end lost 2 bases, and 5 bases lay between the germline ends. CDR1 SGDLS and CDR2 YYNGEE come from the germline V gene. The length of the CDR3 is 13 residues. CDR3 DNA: TGTGCCAGCAGCGTAGCCGAAAACACTGAAGCTTTCTTT. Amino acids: CASSVAENTEAFF.

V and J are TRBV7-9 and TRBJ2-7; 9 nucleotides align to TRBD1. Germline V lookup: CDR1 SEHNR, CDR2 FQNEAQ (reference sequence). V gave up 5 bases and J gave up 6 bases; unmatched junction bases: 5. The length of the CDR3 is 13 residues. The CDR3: CASSAGTGLEQYF. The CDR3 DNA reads TGTGCCAGCAGCGCCGGGACAGGGCTCGAGCAGTACTTC.

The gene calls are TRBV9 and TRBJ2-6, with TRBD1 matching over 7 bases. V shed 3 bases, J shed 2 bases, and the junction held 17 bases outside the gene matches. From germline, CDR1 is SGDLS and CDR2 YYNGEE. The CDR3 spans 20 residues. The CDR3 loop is CASSATLGTVYAAGANVLTF. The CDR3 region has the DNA TGTGCCAGCAGCGCAACCCTCGGGACAGTATACGCGGCTGGGGCCAACGTCCTGACTTTC.

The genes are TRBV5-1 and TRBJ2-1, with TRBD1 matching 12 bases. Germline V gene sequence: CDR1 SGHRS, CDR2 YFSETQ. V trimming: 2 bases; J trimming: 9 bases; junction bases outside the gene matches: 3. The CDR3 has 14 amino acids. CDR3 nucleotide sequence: TGCGCCAGCAGCTTCGGGACAGGGGGCGGTGAGCAGTTCTTC. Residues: CASSFGTGGGEQFF.